This TCR beta chain is from a study of human T cells and chemical hapten exposure. The trim removed 4 bases at V and 2 bases at J, leaving 16 bases unmatched. CDR1 SGDLS and CDR2 YYNGEE come from the germline V gene. The CDR3 length is 18 residues. This sample's time point: healthy volunteer bleed at 2 weeks. It was from unfractionated whole blood that total RNA was extracted. This clonotype was counted many times. The antigen remains undetermined. The library tagged each cDNA molecule with unique molecular identifiers. In the authors' workflow: TCR counts had a median of 95,638 per sample and spanned 23,224 to 690,600. TCRdb passed the RACE reads through MiXCR, listing each CDR3 protein once. Clone size and V and J calls follow TCRdb, not the original study. The sample shows some 50,000 distinct CDR3 sequences, 3.5% to 4.5% of them seen only once. Study-wide results and caveats: Following DPC sensitization, TCRs present above 1 in 1000 frequency showed no change.

This chain joins TRBV9 and TRBJ2-3; 7 nucleotides match TRBD2. The receptor's source is a female donor in good health. Some clones in this sample may be carry-over from other donors' samples. The sequenced sample consisted of whole blood. As DNA, the CDR3 is TGTGCCAGCAGCCCCCTATCCCCAGCGGGGCTTACCACAGATACGCAGTATTTT. Its translation: CASSPLSPAGLTTDTQYF.